This T cell receptor beta chain was identified during a study of T cell responses to AZD1222 COVID-19 vaccine (dated by TCRdb to the early 2020s). Regarding the study in general: AZD1222 recipients with second doses at about 4 weeks or about 12 weeks were pooled, because spike-specific TCR depth and breadth did not differ between schedules. TCR sequencing covered more than 230 trial participants: about 210 given two doses of AZD1222 and approximately 26 given two doses of MenACWY control vaccine. Trial participants were enrolled into age subgroups of 18-55, 56-69 and 70-plus years, which contained around 140, 26 and 57 TCR-sequenced participants, respectively.

The CDR3 regions of human TCRbeta chains were analyzed by immunosequencing. For the original study's pipeline: Repertoire TCRs were matched against a reference library of SARS-CoV-2-specific TCRs generated with the MIRA antigen-specificity platform. Breadth meant the fraction of unique TCRs that were SARS-CoV-2-associated, whereas depth meant the fraction of total T cells that were SARS-CoV-2-associated. Each spike-specific TCR was assigned to its reactive spike region and to a CD4 or CD8 class using the MIRA data. Log10-transformed breadth and depth values were compared by one-way ANOVA with Sidak's multiple comparisons tests. TCRdb mirrors the immuneACCESS table, restricted to in-frame sequences. Some clones are absent from its copies; in checked studies, under half trace to an unresolved V gene, and the reason for the others is unknown. The DNA was the basis for D and trimming; V, J and clone size are from that table. Counted in this sample were about 150,000 clones; roughly 88% of them appeared once. The ten most abundant clones make up 2% to 2.5% of the sample.

The full study reports these points: The 56-69-year group was small, and its depth increase did not reach significance, likely because of low power. CD4 TCRs associated with the vaccine covered the entire spike protein, and the dominant responses were in regions 160-218 and 743-854. Participants were mostly white British and included more females than males, and it was suggested by the authors that clonal diversity may have been underestimated. Reportedly, close to half of the unique spike-specific TCRs recognized epitopes lying outside the regions that are mutated in the B.1.351 and B.1.1.7 variants. Conclusions about previously exposed vaccinees were limited because only a handful of AZD1222 recipients were SARS-CoV-2 seropositive at baseline. Because no day 14 peak-response samples were available, the repertoires could be characterized only after the peak T cell response. Spike-specific TCR breadth and depth rose significantly after two AZD1222 doses compared with day 0 and with MenACWY recipients.

Interpreted using the paper, the time point label stands for: baseline before first vaccination. Vaccinee samples were obtained from the UK trials COV001 and COV002, which included a single-blind randomized controlled phase 2/3 trial of AZD1222 (ChAdOx1 nCoV-19) in healthy adults. For TCRbeta chain sequencing, PBMC samples were collected from trial participants at day 0 and at day 28 after the second dose. Notes on this clone: It has no known antigen specificity. Base quality data are lacking; no much larger clone is found one base away.

The germline ends are 15 bases apart after V is trimmed by 0 bases and J by 5 bases. The CDR3 numbers 15 residues from cysteine through phenylalanine. The CDR3 DNA has 45 bases and is translated from base 1. Based on the germline V gene, the CDR1 and CDR2 sequences are SGHDT and YYEEEE. The sample in question was peripheral blood, obtained on day 0 of AZD1222 vaccination. The chain uses TRBV5-6 and TRBJ2-7, with TRBD2 as a weak D call on 7 bases. The receptor comes from an adult in good health. The CDR3 protein: CASSLVRGGSNEQYF. Here is the DNA: TGTGCCAGCAGCTTGGTCAGGGGAGGGTCGAACGAGCAGTACTTC. The reference TRBV5-6 and TRBJ2-7 proteins fill in what lies around the CDR3, so the full variable domain reads DAGVTQSPTHLIKTRGQQVTLRCSPKSGHDTVSWYQQALGQGPQFIFQYYEEEERQRGNFPDRFSGHQFPNYSSELNVNALLLGDSALYLCASSLVRGGSNEQYFGPGTRLTVT.